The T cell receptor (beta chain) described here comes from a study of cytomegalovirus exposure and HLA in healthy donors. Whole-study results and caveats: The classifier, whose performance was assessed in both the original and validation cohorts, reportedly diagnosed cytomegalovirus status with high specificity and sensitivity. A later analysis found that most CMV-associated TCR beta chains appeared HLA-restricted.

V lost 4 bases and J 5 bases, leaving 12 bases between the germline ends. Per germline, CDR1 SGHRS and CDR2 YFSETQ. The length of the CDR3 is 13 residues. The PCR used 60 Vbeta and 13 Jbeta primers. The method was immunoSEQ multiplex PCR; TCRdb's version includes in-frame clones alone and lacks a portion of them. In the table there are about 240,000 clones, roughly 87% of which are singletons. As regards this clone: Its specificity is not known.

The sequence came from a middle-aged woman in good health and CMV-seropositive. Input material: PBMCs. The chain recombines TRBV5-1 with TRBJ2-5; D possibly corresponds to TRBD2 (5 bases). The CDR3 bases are TGCGCCAGCAGCGTCGGACCGGGGGAGACCCAGTACTTC. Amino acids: CASSVGPGETQYF.